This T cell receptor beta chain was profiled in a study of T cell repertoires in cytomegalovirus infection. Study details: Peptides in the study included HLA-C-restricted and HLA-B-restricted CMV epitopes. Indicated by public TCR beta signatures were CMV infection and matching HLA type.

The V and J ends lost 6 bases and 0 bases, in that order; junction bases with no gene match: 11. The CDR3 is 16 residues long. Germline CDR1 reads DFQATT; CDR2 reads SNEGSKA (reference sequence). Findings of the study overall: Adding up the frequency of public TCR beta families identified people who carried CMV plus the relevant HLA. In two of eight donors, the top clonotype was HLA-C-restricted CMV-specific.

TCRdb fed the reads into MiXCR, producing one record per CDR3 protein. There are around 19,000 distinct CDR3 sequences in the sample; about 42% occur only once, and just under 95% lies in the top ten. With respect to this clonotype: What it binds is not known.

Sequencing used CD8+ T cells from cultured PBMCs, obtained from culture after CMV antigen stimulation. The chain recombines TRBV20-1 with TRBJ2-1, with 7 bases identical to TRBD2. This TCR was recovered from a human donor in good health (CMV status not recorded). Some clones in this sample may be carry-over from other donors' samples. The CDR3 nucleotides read TGCAGTGCCCCCTCCCTAGCGGACCTCTCCTACAATGAGCAGTTCTTC. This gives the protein CSAPSLADLSYNEQFF.